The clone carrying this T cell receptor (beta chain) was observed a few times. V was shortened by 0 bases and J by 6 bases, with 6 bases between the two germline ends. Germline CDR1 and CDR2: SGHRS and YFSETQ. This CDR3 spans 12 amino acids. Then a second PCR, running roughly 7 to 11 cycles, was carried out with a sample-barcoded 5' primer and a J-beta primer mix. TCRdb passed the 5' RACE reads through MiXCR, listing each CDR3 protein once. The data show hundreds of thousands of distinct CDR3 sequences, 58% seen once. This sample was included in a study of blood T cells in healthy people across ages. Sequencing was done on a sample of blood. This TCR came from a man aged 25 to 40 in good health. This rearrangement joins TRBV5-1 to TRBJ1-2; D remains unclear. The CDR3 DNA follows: TGCGCCAGCAGCTTGGATCAGGATGGCTACACCTTC. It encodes CASSLDQDGYTF.